The 19 T cell receptor beta chains listed next were all sequenced from one sample in a study of cytomegalovirus exposure and HLA in healthy donors. The PCR employed 60 Vbeta primers together with 13 Jbeta primers. The table came from immunoSEQ multiplex PCR; TCRdb's copy has only in-frame clones and leaves some out. Here the sample spans some 92,000 clones, 79% being singletons. Input material: PBMCs. All receptors derive from a man under 40 in good health and CMV-seronegative.

The J gene is TRBJ1-2, the V gene TRBV14, with TRBD1 matching 7 bases. The CDR3 spans 15 residues. The germline CDR1 and CDR2 sequences are SGHDN and FVKESK. With V trimmed by 1 base and J by 4 bases, 6 bases remained unmatched. CDR3 protein: CASSQVAGQIYGYTF. CDR3 nucleotide sequence: TGTGCCAGCAGCCAAGTGGCGGGACAGATCTATGGCTACACCTTC.

The CDR3 DNA reads TGTGCTAGTGGCCGGGACAGGGGGTTCCACGAGCAGTACTTC. Residues: CASGRDRGFHEQYF. The rearrangement links TRBV12-5 to TRBJ2-7; 11 bases fit TRBD1. The CDR3 has 14 amino acids. V was clipped by 6 bases and J by 5 bases; unmatched bases: 6. Germline V gene sequence: CDR1 LGHNT, CDR2 FRNRAP.

The CDR3 coding sequence is TGTGCCAGCAGGACTAGCGGGGTAGGCACAGATACGCAGTATTTT. It is translated as CASRTSGVGTDTQYF. The rearrangement joins TRBV6-6 to TRBJ2-3; 11 bases are shared with TRBD2. CDR3 length equals 15 residues. The junction had 3 bases not matched to a gene; V was cut back by 6 bases and J by 1 base. Germline CDR1 reads MNHNY; CDR2 reads SVGAGI (reference sequence).

The J gene is TRBJ1-2, the V gene TRBV7-9; D may be TRBD1 (6 bases). Germline loops: CDR1 SEHNR, CDR2 FQNEAQ (reference sequence). V lost 3 bases and J lost 3, with 11 bases in between. The CDR3 is 14 amino acids. The CDR3 spells CASSFSDRHYGYTF. CDR3 nucleotide sequence: TGTGCCAGCAGCTTCTCAGACAGGCACTATGGCTACACCTTC.

This clone was picked up a small number of times. The chain couples TRBV4-2 to TRBJ1-5; TRBD1 matches 8 bases. The CDR3 is made up of 16 amino acids. Trimming took 0 bases from V and 5 from J; bases not matched to a gene: 6. Germline V gene data show CDR1 as LGHNA and CDR2 as YNFKEQ. CDR3 loop: CASSQDQSGGHQPQHF. The CDR3 bases are TGTGCCAGCAGCCAAGATCAATCAGGGGGCCATCAGCCCCAGCATTTT.

This clone was found once. The gene calls are TRBV4-1 and TRBJ1-5; perhaps TRBD1 as D (6 bases). The V gene lost 4 bases and the J gene lost 5 bases, with 9 bases spanning the gap. CDR3 length equals 13 residues. Germline CDR1 reads MGHRA; CDR2 reads YSYEKL. CDR3 protein: CASSLGGDQPQHF. The CDR3 coding sequence is TGCGCCAGCAGCCTAGGGGGGGATCAGCCCCAGCATTTT.

The chain couples TRBV30 to TRBJ1-5; 8 nucleotides align to TRBD1. With 1 base clipped from V and 4 bases from J, the junction kept 6 bases outside the gene matches. CDR3 size: 15 residues. Germline CDR1 is GTSNPN and CDR2 is SVGIG (reference sequence). The CDR3 here is CAWSGGTGDNQPQHF. For the CDR3, the DNA is TGTGCCTGGAGTGGCGGGACAGGAGATAATCAGCCCCAGCATTTT.

This clone was seen just once. The chain has TRBV7-2 and TRBJ1-4, with 8 nucleotides matching TRBD1. The germline CDR1 and CDR2 sequences are SGHTA and FQGNSA. Trimming took 4 bases from V and 10 from J; bases not matched to a gene: 11. The CDR3 covers 15 residues. DNA for the CDR3: TGTGCCAGCAGCTCCCTTACAGGGGGAATCGGAAAACTGTTTTTT. It is translated as CASSSLTGGIGKLFF.

This clone was counted a few times. The chain is built from TRBV7-2 and TRBJ1-3, with D perhaps matching TRBD1 (5 bases). V gave up 0 bases and J gave up 0 bases, with 12 bases separating them. Germline V gene sequence: CDR1 SGHTA, CDR2 FQGNSA. CDR3 length equals 17 residues. Here the CDR3 DNA reads TGTGCCAGCAGCTTAGCCCCTGACAGTATCTCTGGAAACACCATATATTTT. Its translation: CASSLAPDSISGNTIYF.

The chain combines TRBV29-1 with TRBJ2-5; D possibly corresponds to TRBD1 (5 bases). The CDR3 length is 12 residues. V lost 6 bases, J lost 1 base, and 9 bases lay in between. From germline, CDR1 is SQVTM and CDR2 ANQGSEA. The CDR3 region has the DNA TGCAGCGTCTTCACAGGCCAAGAGACCCAGTACTTC. Its protein is CSVFTGQETQYF.

The chain employs TRBV6-6 and TRBJ2-7; 11 positions agree with TRBD2. Germline V gives CDR1 MNHNY, CDR2 SVGAGI (reference sequence). With V trimmed by 5 bases and J by 1 base, 4 bases remained unmatched. The CDR3 has 15 residues. The CDR3 DNA reads TGTGCCAGCAGTACCCGACTAGCGGGATCCTACGAGCAGTACTTC. Its translation: CASSTRLAGSYEQYF.

This clone was seen a few times. The chain is built from TRBV28 and TRBJ2-3, with 9 bases that match TRBD2. Germline V lookup: CDR1 MDHEN, CDR2 SYDVKM. V trimming: 11 bases; J trimming: 4 bases; junction bases outside the gene matches: 7. The CDR3 totals 13 residues. CDR3 region: CAGSRGGSDTQYF. CDR3 DNA: TGTGCCGGATCGCGGGGGGGCTCAGATACGCAGTATTTT.

The chain uses TRBV19 and TRBJ2-7, with D possibly being TRBD1 (6 bases). The length of the CDR3 is 14 residues. V lost 6 bases to trimming and J lost 3 bases, with 15 bases between them. Germline CDR1 and CDR2: LNHDA and SQIVND (reference sequence). The CDR3 protein is CASSHREEGYEQYF. The CDR3 coding sequence is TGTGCCAGTAGCCACAGGGAAGAGGGCTACGAGCAGTACTTC.

The chain couples TRBV19 to TRBJ1-4; no definite D call. CDR1 and CDR2 from the germline V gene are LNHDA and SQIVND (reference sequence). V was trimmed by 5 bases and J by 8 bases, leaving 12 bases between them. The CDR3 is 13 amino acids. The CDR3 DNA follows: TGTGCCAGTAGTCCCCCCGCGAGGGAAAAACTGTTTTTT. Its protein product is CASSPPAREKLFF.

V is TRBV5-1 and J is TRBJ2-5; perhaps TRBD1 as D (6 bases). The last part of the DNA fits TRBJ2-7 better; the J call may be wrong. The CDR3 covers 16 residues. The germline gives CDR1 SGHRS, CDR2 YFSETQ. In nucleotides, the CDR3 is TGCGCCAGCAGCTTGATTGTAGGGGGTCTTGGGGACGAGCAGTACTTC. Encoded protein: CASSLIVGGLGDEQYF.

The chain has TRBV6-1 and TRBJ1-3; TRBD1 agrees at 9 bases. J was trimmed by 0 bases and V by 3 bases; bases with no gene match: 6. This CDR3 is 17 amino acids long. CDR1 is MNHNS and CDR2 is SASEGT in the germline V gene. The CDR3 region has the DNA TGTGCCAGCAGTGACCCGGACAGGGGCGGCTCTGGAAACACCATATATTTT. It yields the protein CASSDPDRGGSGNTIYF.

The J gene is TRBJ1-2, the V gene TRBV25-1; D unresolved. The CDR3 has 12 amino acids. In germline, CDR1 is MGHDK, CDR2 SYGVNS. V was pared by 2 bases and J by 8 bases, with 9 bases between. Written as DNA, the CDR3 is TGTGCCAGCAGTGAAGTGGGGAGCGGCTACACCTTC. Translated, it gives CASSEVGSGYTF.

The rearrangement joins TRBV7-8 to TRBJ2-7, with D possibly TRBD2 on 7 matching bases. The CDR3 length is 15 residues. Germline values: CDR1 SGHVS, CDR2 FQNEAQ. Trimming took 6 bases from V and 7 from J, leaving 22 bases between them. CDR3 sequence reads: CASSPPGGGAKEQYF. DNA of the CDR3: TGTGCCAGCAGTCCCCCCGGCGGGGGCGCAAAGGAGCAGTACTTC.

This rearrangement joins TRBV6-1 to TRBJ2-3, with TRBD1 matching 8 bases. Germline V CDR1 and CDR2: MNHNS, SASEGT. V shed 6 bases, J shed 2 bases, and the junction held 7 bases outside the gene matches. This CDR3 is built from 15 residues. The CDR3 sequence: CASSPTGAITDTQYF. The CDR3 DNA is TGTGCCAGCAGCCCGACAGGGGCGATCACAGATACGCAGTATTTT.